Given below is one T cell receptor beta chain in context. The sample belongs to a study of T cells after somatic rescue of genetic block. Generated by immunoSEQ multiplex PCR, the TCRdb table keeps only in-frame clones and is missing some. Among about 63,000 clones listed, 90% to 95% were seen once. The germline gives CDR1 SGHRS, CDR2 YFSETQ. The germline V and J ends were trimmed by 0 bases and 4 bases, with 9 bases remaining between them. This CDR3 spans 14 amino acids. V and J are TRBV5-1 and TRBJ2-3; D possibly corresponds to TRBD1 (5 bases). Input material: peripheral blood mononuclear cells (PBMCs). This sequence originates from a man in his forties or fifties. CDR3 in amino acids: CASSLGRASDTQYF. CDR3 DNA sequence: TGCGCCAGCAGCTTGGGCAGGGCCTCAGATACGCAGTATTTT.